The 23 T cell receptor beta chains below come from one sample, sequenced in a study of Graves' ophthalmopathy and Graves' hyperthyroidism (dated by TCRdb to between 2018 and 2020). Instrument used: Illumina HiSeq 2000. For repertoire sequencing, the TCR beta CDR3 regions were amplified from RNA transcripts. The first round of RT-PCR was done with HTBI primers and the Qiagen OneStep RT-PCR kit, and was followed by a second round of multiplex PCR, then size selection and purification. TCRdb cleaned the public reads at Q25 with fastp, built clones with MiXCR and kept in-frame beta chains. For every CDR3 protein sequence, its rows merge into one entry that carries the most common genes and DNA. This sample has 1 million to 1.3 million distinct CDR3 sequences in its table, and around a third of those were observed once. The ten largest clones represent roughly 10% of the sample. The sequenced sample consisted of peripheral blood or thyroid tissue (not recorded which). The receptors derive from an adult man with Graves' hyperthyroidism.

As concerns this clonotype: This probably arose from a read error, given a far larger clone one base away. This chain links TRBV9 with TRBJ1-5, with 11 positions matching TRBD1. The length of the CDR3 is 13 residues. The germline V gene has CDR1 SGDLS and CDR2 YYNGEE. Trimming at V came to 3 bases and at J to 8 bases, leaving 1 base not matched to a gene. CDR3 sequence (DNA): TGTGCCAGCAGCGGGACAGGGGGCGAGCCCCAGCATTTT. Translating gives CASSGTGGEPQHF.

The chain links TRBV5-1 to TRBJ2-5; 7 nucleotides align to TRBD1. Trimming at V came to 4 bases and at J to 5 bases, leaving 8 bases not matched to a gene. The CDR3 runs 14 residues. The germline gives CDR1 SGHRS, CDR2 YFSETQ. The CDR3 is CASSPTGLVETQYF. The DNA of the CDR3 is TGCGCCAGCAGCCCGACAGGGTTGGTGGAGACCCAGTACTTC.

The V gene is TRBV7-8, the J gene TRBJ1-1; no clear D gene. The CDR3 covers 16 residues. The V end was cut by 7 bases, the J end by 0 bases, with 18 bases between. Germline V gene data show CDR1 as SGHVS and CDR2 as FQNEAQ. The CDR3 protein is CASTAGSGGMNTEAFF. CDR3 DNA sequence: TGTGCCAGCACCGCAGGATCTGGTGGGATGAACACTGAAGCTTTCTTT. Drawing the rest from reference TRBV7-8 and TRBJ1-1, the complete variable domain is GAGVSQSPRYKVAKRGQDVALRCDPISGHVSLFWYQQALGQGPEFLTYFQNEAQLDKSGLPSDRFFAERPEGSVSTLKIQRTQQEDSAVYLCASTAGSGGMNTEAFFGQGTRLTVV.

In this sample, this clonotype turned up many times. The chain employs TRBV7-9 and TRBJ1-2, with D uncertain. V was clipped by 1 base and J by 1 base, with 13 bases between them. This CDR3 has 16 residues. Looked up from germline, CDR1 is SEHNR and CDR2 is FQNEAQ (reference sequence). In nucleotides, the CDR3 is TGTGCCAGCAGCTTAGAACAGAACGCACTTAACTATGGCTACACCTTC. Protein product: CASSLEQNALNYGYTF.

The chain has TRBV29-1 and TRBJ1-1, with D maybe TRBD1 (5 bases). The CDR3 sequence is 12 residues long. Trimming removed 0 bases from V and 9 bases from J, with 11 bases in between. Germline CDR1 and CDR2: SQVTM and ANQGSEA. CDR3 sequence (DNA): TGCAGCGTTGAAGATCGGGGGGGGAAAGCTTTCTTT. Its protein product is CSVEDRGGKAFF.

A few counts support this clonotype. The chain links TRBV30 to TRBJ2-7; D possibly corresponds to TRBD2 (5 bases). V dropped 8 bases and J dropped 4 bases, with 21 bases sitting between them. This CDR3 has 14 amino acids. Per germline, CDR1 GTSNPN and CDR2 SVGIG (reference sequence). CDR3 protein: CASSIGGRGYEQYF. The CDR3 DNA reads TGTGCCAGTAGTATTGGTGGGAGAGGATACGAGCAGTACTTC.

There are many counts of this clonotype. The chain is built from TRBV20-1 and TRBJ1-2, with D perhaps matching TRBD1 (5 bases). There are 14 residues in the CDR3. Trimming pared 3 bases from V and 4 bases from J, leaving 15 bases between. Germline values: CDR1 DFQATT, CDR2 SNEGSKA (reference sequence). The CDR3 nucleotides read TGCAGTGCTAGTCCGGTCCCAGGGACCTATGGCTACACCTTC. Protein: CSASPVPGTYGYTF.

V is TRBV19 and J is TRBJ1-2, with 11 bases identical to TRBD1. CDR1 is LNHDA and CDR2 is SQIVND in the germline V gene (reference sequence). The trim removed 0 bases at V and 2 bases at J, leaving 5 bases unmatched. The CDR3 is 17 residues long. CDR3: CASSIDIGQGANYGYTF. DNA for the CDR3: TGTGCCAGTAGTATAGATATTGGACAGGGGGCAAACTATGGCTACACCTTC.

The chain joins TRBV7-9 to TRBJ1-2; a possible D gene is TRBD1 (5 bases). CDR3 length: 15 amino acids. Per the germline V gene, CDR1 is SEHNR and CDR2 is FQNEAQ (reference sequence). Between the trimmed V and J ends, which lost 5 bases and 5 bases, there was a span of 18 bases. As DNA, the CDR3 is TGTGCCAGCAGCCCCGGGGGGGGGGGAAGATATGGCTACACCTTC. This codes for CASSPGGGGRYGYTF. The full variable domain, with the rest looked up from reference TRBV7-9 and TRBJ1-2, is DTGVSQNPRHKITKRGQNVTFRCDPISEHNRLYWYRQTLGQGPEFLTYFQNEAQLEKSRLLSDRFSAERPKGSFSTLEIQRTEQGDSAMYLCASSPGGGGRYGYTFGSGTRLTVV.

This clonotype appeared many times. J is TRBJ2-7 and V is TRBV7-9; the D is unclear. CDR1 SEHNR and CDR2 FQNEAQ come from the germline V gene (reference sequence). The CDR3 contains 12 residues. V dropped 3 bases and J dropped 6 bases, with 9 bases sitting between them. In DNA form, the CDR3 reads TGTGCCAGCAGCTTTCAAGGAAGCGAGCAGTACTTC. Translating gives CASSFQGSEQYF.

This clonotype was seen at least ten times. The J gene is TRBJ1-6, the V gene TRBV12-3 or TRBV12-4, with no clear D. CDR3 size: 15 residues. Trimming cost V 5 bases and J 8 bases, with 16 bases left between them. CDR3 DNA: TGTGCCAGCAGTCCCCGTGGTCGGACTTATTCACCCCTCCACTTT. The encoded protein is CASSPRGRTYSPLHF.

With respect to this clonotype: Relative to the germline gene, one junction end is altered; a read error may explain this. The chain carries TRBV10-3 and TRBJ2-7; TRBD2 matches at 13 bases. CDR1 and CDR2 from the germline V gene are ENHRY and SYGVKD. The CDR3 is 18 residues long. The CDR3 loop is CASSSSDWTSGRPYEQYF. The CDR3 DNA sequence: TGTGCCAGCAGTTCATCAGATTGGACTAGCGGGAGACCCTACGAGCAGTACTTC.

The V gene is TRBV20-1, the J gene TRBJ2-5; TRBD2 matches at 13 bases. Trimming took 0 bases from V and 0 from J; bases not matched to a gene: 7. The CDR3 length is 18 residues. The V gene's germline CDR1 is DFQATT and CDR2 SNEGSKA (reference sequence). The CDR3 reads CSARDQRGLAGNQETQYF. In nucleotides, the CDR3 is TGCAGTGCTAGAGATCAAAGGGGACTAGCGGGAAACCAAGAGACCCAGTACTTC.

At least ten counts were recorded for this clonotype. The chain has TRBV7-9 and TRBJ2-2, with D possibly matching TRBD2 (7 bases). CDR1 and CDR2 from the germline V gene are SEHNR and FQNEAQ (reference sequence). V was trimmed by 11 bases and J by 0 bases, leaving 13 bases between them. The CDR3 has 14 amino acids. The CDR3 DNA sequence: TGTGCCGGAAGGGGGGGAACGAACACCGGGGAGCTGTTTTTT. Protein sequence: CAGRGGTNTGELFF.

This clonotype was detected a few times. The V and J genes are TRBV10-3 and TRBJ2-2; D is unresolved. V lost 3 bases and J 6 bases, leaving 11 bases between the germline ends. CDR1 ENHRY and CDR2 SYGVKD come from the germline V gene. CDR3 size: 14 residues. CDR3 amino acids: CAISDWEGSGELFF. The CDR3 nucleotides read TGTGCCATCAGTGATTGGGAAGGGTCCGGGGAGCTGTTTTTT.

With respect to this clonotype: A much larger clone lies one base from this, so it may be a read error. The rearrangement uses TRBV5-1 and TRBJ1-1; TRBD1 might be the D (6 bases). The length of the CDR3 is 15 residues. Germline CDR1 is SGHRS and CDR2 is YFSETQ. Written as DNA, the CDR3 is TGTGCCAGCAGTTTACTCCAGGGGCGAAACACTGAATCTTTCTTT. The encoded protein is CASSLLQGRNTESFF.

This clonotype has a count of ten or more. The rearrangement links TRBV7-3 to TRBJ2-7; 12 bases line up with TRBD1. The CDR3 has 15 amino acids. With V trimmed by 5 bases and J by 3 bases, 5 bases remained unmatched. Germline CDR1 is SGHTA and CDR2 is FQGTGA. The CDR3 sequence: CASSTGTGGNYEQYF. In DNA, the CDR3 is TGTGCCAGCAGCACTGGGACAGGGGGCAACTACGAGCAGTACTTC.

The chain carries TRBV10-3 and TRBJ2-5, with TRBD2 identical over 7 bases. The CDR3 loop spans 15 amino acids. V gave up 0 bases and J gave up 1 base; unmatched junction bases: 2. CDR1 and CDR2 from the germline V gene are ENHRY and SYGVKD. This chain's CDR3 is CAISESTGGQETQYF. The CDR3 coding sequence is TGTGCCATCAGTGAGTCGACGGGGGGCCAAGAGACCCAGTACTTC.

The CDR3 DNA follows: TGTGCCAGCACCTCGCCACAGACTAGCGGGAATACCGGGGAGCTGTTTTTT. Its translation is CASTSPQTSGNTGELFF. The chain recombines TRBV7-9 with TRBJ2-2; 11 bases match TRBD2. Germline CDR1 SEHNR, CDR2 FQNEAQ (reference sequence). The CDR3 sequence is 17 residues long. J lost 5 bases, V lost 7 bases, and 12 bases had no gene match.

This clonotype was recorded at least ten times. The chain uses TRBV7-9 and TRBJ2-7; TRBD1 is a possible D gene (6 bases). Between the trimmed V and J ends, which lost 5 bases and 5 bases, there was a span of 7 bases. The V gene's germline CDR1 is SEHNR and CDR2 FQNEAQ (reference sequence). The CDR3 runs to 11 residues. This CDR3 is CASSTGNEQYF. CDR3 nucleotides: TGTGCCAGCAGCACAGGGAACGAGCAGTACTTC.

In its sample, this clonotype was seen many times. The chain has TRBV10-3 and TRBJ1-1; D might be TRBD1 (6 bases). V was pared by 6 bases and J by 3 bases, with 20 bases between. Looked up from germline, CDR1 is ENHRY and CDR2 is SYGVKD. The CDR3 consists of 16 residues. This chain's CDR3 is CAISPAQGRKDTEAFF. The CDR3 nucleotides are TGTGCCATCAGCCCTGCGCAGGGGCGGAAGGACACTGAAGCTTTCTTT.

The gene calls are TRBV7-2 and TRBJ1-5, with 7 bases fitting TRBD1. V was clipped by 0 bases and J by 0 bases; unmatched bases: 8. This CDR3 comprises 18 residues. Germline V CDR1 and CDR2: SGHTA, FQGNSA. CDR3 region: CASSLARTGLDSNQPQHF. The CDR3, as DNA: TGTGCCAGCAGCTTAGCACGGACAGGCTTAGATAGCAATCAGCCCCAGCATTTT.

The rearrangement links TRBV12-3 or TRBV12-4 to TRBJ2-2; D might be TRBD1 or TRBD2, each matching 5 bases. V lost 5 bases and J 8 bases, leaving 21 bases between the germline ends. CDR3 length: 16 amino acids. The CDR3 DNA sequence: TGTGCCAGCAGTCGACAGCCTTATCGGGGAGTAGGGGAGCTGTTTTTT. Protein sequence: CASSRQPYRGVGELFF.